This TCR beta chain was found in a study of blood T cell repertoires in COVID-19. Some clones are missing from TCRdb's copy, which holds only in-frame ones; the method was immunoSEQ multiplex PCR. This sample has approximately 150,000 clones; approximately 84% occur once, and the top ten carry around 3.2%. About this clone: One end of the junction fails to match germline, which may point to a read error.

The CDR3 is 14 amino acids. Germline V gene lookup returns CDR1 MDHEN and CDR2 SYDVKM. This receptor was identified in a woman in her forties or fifties with acute COVID-19. The material sequenced was PBMCs or T cells enriched from blood (not recorded which). The rearrangement uses TRBV28 and TRBJ2-5; D is perhaps TRBD1 (5 bases). CDR3: CASSMTALQGTQYF. DNA for the CDR3: TGTGCCAGCAGTATGACAGCGCTACAAGGGACCCAGTACTTC.